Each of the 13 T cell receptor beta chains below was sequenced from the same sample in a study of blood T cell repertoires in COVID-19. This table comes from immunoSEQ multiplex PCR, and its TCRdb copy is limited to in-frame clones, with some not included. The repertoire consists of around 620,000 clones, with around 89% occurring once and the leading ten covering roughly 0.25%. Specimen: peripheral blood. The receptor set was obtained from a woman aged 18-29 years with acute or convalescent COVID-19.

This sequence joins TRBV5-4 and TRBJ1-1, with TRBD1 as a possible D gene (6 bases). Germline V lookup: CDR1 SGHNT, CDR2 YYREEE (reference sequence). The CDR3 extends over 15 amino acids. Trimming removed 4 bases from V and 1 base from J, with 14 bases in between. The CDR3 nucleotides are TGTGCCAGCAGCCCACTCCCGACAGGGAACACTGAAGCTTTCTTT. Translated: CASSPLPTGNTEAFF. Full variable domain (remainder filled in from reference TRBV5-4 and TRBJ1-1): ETGVTQSPTHLIKTRGQQVTLRCSSQSGHNTVSWYQQALGQGPQFIFQYYREEENGRGNFPPRFSGLQFPNYSSELNVNALELDDSALYLCASSPLPTGNTEAFFGQGTRLTVV.

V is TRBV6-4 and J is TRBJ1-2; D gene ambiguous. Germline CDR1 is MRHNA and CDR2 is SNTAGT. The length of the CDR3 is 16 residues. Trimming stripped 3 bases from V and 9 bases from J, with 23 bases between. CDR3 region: CASSEGKVATIWCYTF. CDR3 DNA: TGTGCCAGCAGTGAAGGAAAGGTGGCTACTATATGGTGCTACACCTTC.

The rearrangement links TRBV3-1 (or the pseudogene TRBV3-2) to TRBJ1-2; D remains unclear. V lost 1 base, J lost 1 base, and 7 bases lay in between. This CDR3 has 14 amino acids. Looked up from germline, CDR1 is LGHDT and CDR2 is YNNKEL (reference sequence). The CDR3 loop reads CASSQVSSNYGYTF. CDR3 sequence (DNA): TGTGCCAGCAGCCAAGTTTCTAGTAACTATGGCTACACCTTC.

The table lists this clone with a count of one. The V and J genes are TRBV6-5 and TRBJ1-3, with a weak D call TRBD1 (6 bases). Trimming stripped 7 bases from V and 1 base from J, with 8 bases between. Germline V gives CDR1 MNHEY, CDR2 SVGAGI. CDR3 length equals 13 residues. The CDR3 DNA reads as TGTGCCAGCATGGGGGCGTCTGGAAACACCATATATTTT. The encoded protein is CASMGASGNTIYF.

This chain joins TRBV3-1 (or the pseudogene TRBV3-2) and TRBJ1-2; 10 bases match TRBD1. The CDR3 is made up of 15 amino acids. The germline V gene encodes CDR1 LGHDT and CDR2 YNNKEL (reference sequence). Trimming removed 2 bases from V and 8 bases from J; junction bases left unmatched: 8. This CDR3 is CASSQSDRGQRGYTF. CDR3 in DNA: TGTGCCAGCAGCCAATCAGACAGGGGGCAGAGGGGCTACACCTTC.

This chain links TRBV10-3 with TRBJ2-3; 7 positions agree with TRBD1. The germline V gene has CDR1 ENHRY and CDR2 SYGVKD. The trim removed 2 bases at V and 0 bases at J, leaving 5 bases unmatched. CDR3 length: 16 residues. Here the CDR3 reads CAISEGRGHSTDTQYF. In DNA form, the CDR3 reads TGTGCCATCAGTGAGGGAAGGGGGCATAGCACAGATACGCAGTATTTT.

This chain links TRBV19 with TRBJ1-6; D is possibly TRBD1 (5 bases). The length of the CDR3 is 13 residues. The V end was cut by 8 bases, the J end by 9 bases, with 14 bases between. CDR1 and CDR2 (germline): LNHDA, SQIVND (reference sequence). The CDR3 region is CASGAGLGSPLHF. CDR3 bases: TGTGCCAGTGGGGCAGGGTTGGGTTCACCCCTCCACTTT.

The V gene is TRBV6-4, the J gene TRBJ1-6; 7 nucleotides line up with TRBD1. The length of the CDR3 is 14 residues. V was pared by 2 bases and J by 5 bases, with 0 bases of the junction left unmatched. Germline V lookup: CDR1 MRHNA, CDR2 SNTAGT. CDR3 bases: TGTGCCAGCAGTGACAGGGGGCATAATTCACCCCTCCACTTT. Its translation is CASSDRGHNSPLHF.

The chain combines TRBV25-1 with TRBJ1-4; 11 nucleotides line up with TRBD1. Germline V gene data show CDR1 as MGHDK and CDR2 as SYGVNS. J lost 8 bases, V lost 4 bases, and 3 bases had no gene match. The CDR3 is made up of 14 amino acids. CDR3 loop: CASSVGDRGEKLFF. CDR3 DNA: TGTGCCAGCAGTGTTGGGGACAGGGGGGAAAAACTGTTTTTT.

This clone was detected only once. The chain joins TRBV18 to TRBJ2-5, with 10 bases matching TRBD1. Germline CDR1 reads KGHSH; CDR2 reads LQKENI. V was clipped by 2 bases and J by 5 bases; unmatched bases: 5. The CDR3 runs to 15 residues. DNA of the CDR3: TGTGCCAGCTCACCAGGGACAGGGGCGTCGGAGACCCAGTACTTC. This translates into CASSPGTGASETQYF. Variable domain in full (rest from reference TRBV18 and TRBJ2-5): NAGVMQNPRHLVRRRGQEARLRCSPMKGHSHVYWYRQLPEEGLKFMVYLQKENIIDESGMPKERFSAEFPKEGPSILRIQQVVRGDSAAYFCASSPGTGASETQYFGPGTRLLVL.

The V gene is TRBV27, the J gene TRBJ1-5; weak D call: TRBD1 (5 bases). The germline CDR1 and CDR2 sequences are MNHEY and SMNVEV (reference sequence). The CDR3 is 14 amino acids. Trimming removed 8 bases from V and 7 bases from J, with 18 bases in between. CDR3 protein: CASGTGVYGQPQHF. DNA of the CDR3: TGTGCCAGCGGGACTGGGGTATATGGACAGCCCCAGCATTTT.

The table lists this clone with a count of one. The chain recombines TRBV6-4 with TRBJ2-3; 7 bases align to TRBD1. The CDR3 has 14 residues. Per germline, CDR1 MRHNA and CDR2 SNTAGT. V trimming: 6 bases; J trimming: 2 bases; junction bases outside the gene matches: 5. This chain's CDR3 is CASRLTGPTDTQYF. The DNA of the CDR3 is TGTGCCAGCAGGCTGACAGGGCCCACAGATACGCAGTATTTT.

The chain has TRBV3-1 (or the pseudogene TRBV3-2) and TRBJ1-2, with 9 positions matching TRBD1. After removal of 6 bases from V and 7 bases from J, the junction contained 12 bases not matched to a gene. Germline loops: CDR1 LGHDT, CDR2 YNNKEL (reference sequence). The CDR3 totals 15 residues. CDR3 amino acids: CASSFRDRARRGYTF. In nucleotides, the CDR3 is TGTGCCAGCAGTTTTCGGGACAGGGCGCGGCGTGGCTACACCTTC.